The clone carrying this T cell receptor beta chain was counted a single time. What it binds is unknown. Some clones are missing from TCRdb's copy, which holds only in-frame ones; the method was immunoSEQ multiplex PCR. This table holds 35,000 to 50,000 clones, over 85% found once. The CDR3 runs to 13 residues. V lost 0 bases and J 2 bases, leaving 4 bases between the germline ends. CDR1 MGHRA and CDR2 YSYEKL come from the germline V gene. The data are from a study of graft-versus-host responses after intestinal transplantation. Study at large: Recipients received multivisceral, liver-intestinal, or isolated intestinal transplants. The recipients all started with anti-thymocyte globulin induction and then took tacrolimus and steroids for three to four years. Regarding the study as a whole: Levels of circulating GvH clones at their peak were associated with early post-transplant HvG declines. GvH clones appeared in recipient marrow, some first in ileum or blood.

The input for sequencing was PBMCs, taken around 48 weeks after intestinal transplant. The clonotype originates from a human patient who received an intestinal transplant, so some T cells may come from the graft donor. The V call is TRBV4-1, the J call TRBJ1-2; D gene uncertain. The CDR3 DNA sequence: TGCGCCAGCAGCCAAGACCGAAACTATGGCTACACCTTC. It yields the protein CASSQDRNYGYTF.